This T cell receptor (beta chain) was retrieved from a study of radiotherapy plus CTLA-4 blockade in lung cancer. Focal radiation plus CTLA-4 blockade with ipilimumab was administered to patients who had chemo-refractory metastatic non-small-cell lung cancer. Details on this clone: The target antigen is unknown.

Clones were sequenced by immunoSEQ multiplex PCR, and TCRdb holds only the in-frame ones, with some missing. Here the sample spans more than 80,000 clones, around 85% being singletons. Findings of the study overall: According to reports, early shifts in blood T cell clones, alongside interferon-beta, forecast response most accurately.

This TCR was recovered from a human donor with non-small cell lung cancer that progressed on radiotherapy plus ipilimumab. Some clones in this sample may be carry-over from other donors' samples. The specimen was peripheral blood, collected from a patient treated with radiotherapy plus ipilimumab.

CDR3 sequence (DNA): TGCGCCAGCAGCTGGACAGGGGATCAGCCCCAGCATTTT. This translates into CASSWTGDQPQHF. J is TRBJ1-5 and V is TRBV5-1; 9 bases align to TRBD1. This CDR3 has 13 residues. Germline CDR1 reads SGHRS; CDR2 reads YFSETQ. Germline trimming cut 3 bases from V and 5 bases from J; bases unmatched to any gene: 0.